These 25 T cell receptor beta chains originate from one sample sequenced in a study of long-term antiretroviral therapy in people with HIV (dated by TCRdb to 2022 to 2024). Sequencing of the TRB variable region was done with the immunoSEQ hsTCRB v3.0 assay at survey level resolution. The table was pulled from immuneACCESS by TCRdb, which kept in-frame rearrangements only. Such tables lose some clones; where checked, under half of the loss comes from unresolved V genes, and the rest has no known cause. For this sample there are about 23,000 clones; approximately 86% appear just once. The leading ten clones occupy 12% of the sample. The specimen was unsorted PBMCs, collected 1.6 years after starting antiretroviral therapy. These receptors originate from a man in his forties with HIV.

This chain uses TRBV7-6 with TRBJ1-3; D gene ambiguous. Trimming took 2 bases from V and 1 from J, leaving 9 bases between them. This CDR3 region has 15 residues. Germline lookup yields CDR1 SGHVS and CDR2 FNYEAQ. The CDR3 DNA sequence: TGTGCCAGCAGCTTATCGGTGGGATCTGGAAACACCATATATTTT. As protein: CASSLSVGSGNTIYF.

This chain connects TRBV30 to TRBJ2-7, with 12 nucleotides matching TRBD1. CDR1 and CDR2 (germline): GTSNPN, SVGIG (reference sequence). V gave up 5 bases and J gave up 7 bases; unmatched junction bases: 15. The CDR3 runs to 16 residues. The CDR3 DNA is TGTGCCTGGTCTGACAGGAGGGGACAGGGGGCGGGAGAGCAGTACTTC. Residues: CAWSDRRGQGAGEQYF.

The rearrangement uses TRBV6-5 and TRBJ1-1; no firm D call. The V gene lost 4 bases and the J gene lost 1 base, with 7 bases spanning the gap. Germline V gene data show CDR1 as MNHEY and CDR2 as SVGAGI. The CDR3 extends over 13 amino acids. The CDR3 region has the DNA TGTGCCAGCAGTTTCCTGCAGAACACTGAAGCTTTCTTT. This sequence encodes CASSFLQNTEAFF.

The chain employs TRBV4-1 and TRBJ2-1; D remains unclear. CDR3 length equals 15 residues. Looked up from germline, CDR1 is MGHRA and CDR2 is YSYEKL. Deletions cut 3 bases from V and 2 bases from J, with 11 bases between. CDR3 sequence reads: CASSHPGGPYNEQFF. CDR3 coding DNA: TGCGCCAGCAGCCACCCCGGCGGCCCCTACAATGAGCAGTTCTTC.

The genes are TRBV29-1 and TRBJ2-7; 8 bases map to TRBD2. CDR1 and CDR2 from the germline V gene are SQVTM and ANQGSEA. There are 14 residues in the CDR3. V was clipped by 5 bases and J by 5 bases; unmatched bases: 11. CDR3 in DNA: TGCAGCGTTACCACTAGCGGAAATGAACACGAGCAGTACTTC. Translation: CSVTTSGNEHEQYF.

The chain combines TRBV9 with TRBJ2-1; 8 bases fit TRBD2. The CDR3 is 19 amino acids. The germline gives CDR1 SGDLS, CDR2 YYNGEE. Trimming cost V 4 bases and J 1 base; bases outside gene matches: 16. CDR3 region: CASSLNPIAGKESYNEQFF. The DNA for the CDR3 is TGTGCCAGCAGCTTGAACCCAATAGCGGGAAAAGAGTCCTACAATGAGCAGTTCTTC. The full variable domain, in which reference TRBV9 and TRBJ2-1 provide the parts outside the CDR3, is DSGVTQTPKHLITATGQRVTLRCSPRSGDLSVYWYQQSLDQGLQFLIQYYNGEERAKGNILERFSAQQFPDLHSELNLSSLELGDSALYFCASSLNPIAGKESYNEQFFGPGTRLTVL.

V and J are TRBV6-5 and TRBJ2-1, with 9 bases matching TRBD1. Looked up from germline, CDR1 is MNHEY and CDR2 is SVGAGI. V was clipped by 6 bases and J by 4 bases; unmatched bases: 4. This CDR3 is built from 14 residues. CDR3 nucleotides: TGTGCCAGCAGGGGACAGGGTTCTTACAATGAGCAGTTCTTC. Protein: CASRGQGSYNEQFF.

The CDR3 sequence: CASSLTREETQYF. The DNA for the CDR3 is TGTGCCAGCAGCTTAACTAGAGAAGAGACCCAGTACTTC. This chain links TRBV7-9 with TRBJ2-5, with a possible D match to TRBD2 (5 bases). Germline loops: CDR1 SEHNR, CDR2 FQNEAQ (reference sequence). The V end was cut by 2 bases, the J end by 3 bases, with 7 bases between. The CDR3 runs 13 residues.

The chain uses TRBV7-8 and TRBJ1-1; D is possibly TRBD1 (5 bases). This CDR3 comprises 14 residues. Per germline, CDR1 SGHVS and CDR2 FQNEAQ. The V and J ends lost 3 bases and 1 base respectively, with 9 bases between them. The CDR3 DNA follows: TGTGCCAGCAGCTTTTTGGGGGGGAACACTGAAGCTTTCTTT. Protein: CASSFLGGNTEAFF. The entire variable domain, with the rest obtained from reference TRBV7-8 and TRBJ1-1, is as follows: GAGVSQSPRYKVAKRGQDVALRCDPISGHVSLFWYQQALGQGPEFLTYFQNEAQLDKSGLPSDRFFAERPEGSVSTLKIQRTQQEDSAVYLCASSFLGGNTEAFFGQGTRLTVV.

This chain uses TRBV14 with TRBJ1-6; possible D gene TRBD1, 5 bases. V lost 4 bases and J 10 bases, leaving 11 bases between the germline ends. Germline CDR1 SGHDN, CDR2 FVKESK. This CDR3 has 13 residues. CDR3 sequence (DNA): TGTGCCAGCAGCCCGACACAGGTATCACCCCTCCACTTT. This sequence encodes CASSPTQVSPLHF.

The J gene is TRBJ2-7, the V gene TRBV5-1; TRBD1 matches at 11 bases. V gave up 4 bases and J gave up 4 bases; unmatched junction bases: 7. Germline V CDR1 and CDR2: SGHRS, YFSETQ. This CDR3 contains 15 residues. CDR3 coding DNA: TGCGCCAGCAGCCTAGGGACAGGGGGACCTTACGAGCAGTACTTC. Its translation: CASSLGTGGPYEQYF.

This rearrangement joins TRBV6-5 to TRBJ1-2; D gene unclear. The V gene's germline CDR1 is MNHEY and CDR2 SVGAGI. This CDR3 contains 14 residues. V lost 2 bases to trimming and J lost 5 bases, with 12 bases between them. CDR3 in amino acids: CASSYGSAGYGYTF. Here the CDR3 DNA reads TGTGCCAGCAGTTACGGGTCCGCGGGTTATGGCTACACCTTC.

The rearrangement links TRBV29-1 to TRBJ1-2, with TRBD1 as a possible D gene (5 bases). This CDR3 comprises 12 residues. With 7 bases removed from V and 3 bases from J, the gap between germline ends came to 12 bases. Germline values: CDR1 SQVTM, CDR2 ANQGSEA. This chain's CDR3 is CSAGVEYYGYTF. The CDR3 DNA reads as TGCAGCGCGGGGGTTGAGTACTATGGCTACACCTTC.

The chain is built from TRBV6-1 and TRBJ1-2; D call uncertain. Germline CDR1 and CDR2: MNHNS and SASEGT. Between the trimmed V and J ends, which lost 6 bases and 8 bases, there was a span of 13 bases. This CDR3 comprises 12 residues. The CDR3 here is CASSADMYGYTF. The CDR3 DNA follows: TGTGCCAGCAGCGCTGACATGTACGGCTACACCTTC.

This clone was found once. DNA of the CDR3: TGTGCCAGCAGCTTCATCATTGTCGGCAACACTGAAGCTTTCTTT. The encoded protein is CASSFIIVGNTEAFF. The chain couples TRBV5-5 to TRBJ1-1; D gene uncertain. Germline-derived CDR1 and CDR2 are SGHKS and YYEKEE (reference sequence). The CDR3 runs to 15 residues. Trimming removed 2 bases from V and 2 bases from J, with 13 bases in between.

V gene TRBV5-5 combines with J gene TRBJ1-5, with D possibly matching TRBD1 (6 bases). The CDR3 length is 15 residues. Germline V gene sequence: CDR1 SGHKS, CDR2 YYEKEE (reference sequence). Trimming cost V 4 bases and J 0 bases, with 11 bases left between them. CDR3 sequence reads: CASSTGAPSNQPQHF. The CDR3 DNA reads TGTGCCAGCAGCACGGGGGCACCTAGCAATCAGCCCCAGCATTTT.

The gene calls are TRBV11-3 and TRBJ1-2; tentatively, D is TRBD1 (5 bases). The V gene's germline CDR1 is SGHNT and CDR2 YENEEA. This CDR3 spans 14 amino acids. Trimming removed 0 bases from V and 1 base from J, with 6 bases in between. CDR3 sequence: CASSLEGDNYGYTF. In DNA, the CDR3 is TGTGCCAGCAGCTTAGAGGGGGATAACTATGGCTACACCTTC.

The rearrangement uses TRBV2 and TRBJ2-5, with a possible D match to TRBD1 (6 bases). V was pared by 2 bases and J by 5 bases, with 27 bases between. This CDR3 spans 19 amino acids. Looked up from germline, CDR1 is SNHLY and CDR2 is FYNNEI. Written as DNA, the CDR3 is TGTGCCAGCAGTGAAAGGACAGTTTCCCAAGGGTACCAAGCTGAGACCCAGTACTTC. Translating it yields CASSERTVSQGYQAETQYF.

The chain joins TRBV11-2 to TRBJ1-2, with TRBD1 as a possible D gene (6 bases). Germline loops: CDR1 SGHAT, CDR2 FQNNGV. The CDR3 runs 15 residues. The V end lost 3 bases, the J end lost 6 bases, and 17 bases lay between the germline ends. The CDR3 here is CASSLSPAGEDGYTF. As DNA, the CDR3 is TGTGCCAGCAGCTTGTCCCCGGCAGGGGAGGATGGCTACACCTTC.

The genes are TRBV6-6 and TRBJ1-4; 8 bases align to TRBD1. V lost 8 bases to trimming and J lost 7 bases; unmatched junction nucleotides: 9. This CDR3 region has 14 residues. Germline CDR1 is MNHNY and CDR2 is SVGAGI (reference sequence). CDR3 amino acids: CASGSRGPSEKLFF. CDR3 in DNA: TGTGCCAGCGGCAGCAGGGGGCCGAGTGAAAAACTGTTTTTT.

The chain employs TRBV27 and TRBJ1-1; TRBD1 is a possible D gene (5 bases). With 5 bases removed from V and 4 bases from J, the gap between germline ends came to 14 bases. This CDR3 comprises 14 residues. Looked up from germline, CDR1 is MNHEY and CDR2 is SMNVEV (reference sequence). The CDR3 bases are TGTGCCAGCAGTCCCCGGGGCATGTTCACTGAAGCTTTCTTT. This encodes CASSPRGMFTEAFF.

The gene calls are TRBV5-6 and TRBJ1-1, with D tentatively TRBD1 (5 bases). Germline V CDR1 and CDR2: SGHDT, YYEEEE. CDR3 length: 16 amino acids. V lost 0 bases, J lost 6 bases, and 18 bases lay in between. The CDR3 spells CASSLAQAPGAAEAFF. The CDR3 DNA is TGTGCCAGCAGCTTGGCCCAGGCGCCTGGGGCAGCTGAAGCTTTCTTT.

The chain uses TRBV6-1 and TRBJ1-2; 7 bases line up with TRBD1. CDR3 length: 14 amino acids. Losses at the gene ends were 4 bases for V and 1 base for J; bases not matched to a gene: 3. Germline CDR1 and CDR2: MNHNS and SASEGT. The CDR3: CASSVDRVNYGYTF. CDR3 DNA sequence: TGTGCCAGCAGTGTTGACAGGGTTAACTATGGCTACACCTTC.

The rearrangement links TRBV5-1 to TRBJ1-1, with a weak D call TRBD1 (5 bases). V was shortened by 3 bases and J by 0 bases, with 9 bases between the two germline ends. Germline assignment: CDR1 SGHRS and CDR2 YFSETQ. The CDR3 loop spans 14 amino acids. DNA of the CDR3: TGCGCCAGCAGCTCGGGACCCATGAACACTGAAGCTTTCTTT. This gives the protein CASSSGPMNTEAFF.

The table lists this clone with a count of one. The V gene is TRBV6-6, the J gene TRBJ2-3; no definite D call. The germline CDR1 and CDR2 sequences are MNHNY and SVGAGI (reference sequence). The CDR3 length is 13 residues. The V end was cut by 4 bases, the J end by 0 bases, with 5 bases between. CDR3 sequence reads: CASSFESTDTQYF. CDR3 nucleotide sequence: TGTGCCAGCAGTTTCGAGAGCACAGATACGCAGTATTTT.